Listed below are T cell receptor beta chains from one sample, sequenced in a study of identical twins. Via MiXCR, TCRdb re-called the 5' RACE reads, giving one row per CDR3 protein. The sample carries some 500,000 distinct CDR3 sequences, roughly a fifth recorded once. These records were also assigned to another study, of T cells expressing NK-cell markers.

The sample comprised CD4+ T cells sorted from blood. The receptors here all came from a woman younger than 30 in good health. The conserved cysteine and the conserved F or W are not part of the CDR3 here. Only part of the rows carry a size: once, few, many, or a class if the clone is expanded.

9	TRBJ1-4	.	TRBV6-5	ASSSGLKLF
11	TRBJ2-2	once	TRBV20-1	SAREQGIGELF
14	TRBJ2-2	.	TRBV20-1	SARLAQGASTGELF
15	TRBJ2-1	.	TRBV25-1	ASSEALPNRYYNEQF
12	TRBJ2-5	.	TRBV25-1	ASSSWGQGETQY
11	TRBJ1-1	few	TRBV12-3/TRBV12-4	ASSFRLDKEAF
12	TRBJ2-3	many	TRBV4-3	ASSQDWGTDTQY
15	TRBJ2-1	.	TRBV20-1	SARDPKTSGSYNEQF
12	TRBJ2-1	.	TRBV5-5	ASSGSGGHNEQF
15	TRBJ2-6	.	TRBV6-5	ASSSPNSYSGANVLT
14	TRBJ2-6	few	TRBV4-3	ASSQAGVSGANVLT
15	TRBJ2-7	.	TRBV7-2	ASSLVEGASYSYEQY
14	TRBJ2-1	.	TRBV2	ASRALAGVIYNEQF
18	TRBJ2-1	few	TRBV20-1	SAREWYQAGGEAGQRGQF
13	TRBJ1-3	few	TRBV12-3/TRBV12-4	ASSLTGVNGNTIY
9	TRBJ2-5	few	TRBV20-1	SARTFETQY
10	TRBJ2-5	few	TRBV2	ASSEATETQY
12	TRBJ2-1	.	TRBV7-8	ASSAPGGSNEQF
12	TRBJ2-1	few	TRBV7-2	ASSLELADNEQF
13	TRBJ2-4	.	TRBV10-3	AISPGTGGGNIQY
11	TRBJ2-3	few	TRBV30	AWSAGITDTQY
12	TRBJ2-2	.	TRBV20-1	SARVTGNTGELF
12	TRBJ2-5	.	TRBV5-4	ASSPDRAQETQY
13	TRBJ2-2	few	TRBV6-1	ASTGGDRGLRELF